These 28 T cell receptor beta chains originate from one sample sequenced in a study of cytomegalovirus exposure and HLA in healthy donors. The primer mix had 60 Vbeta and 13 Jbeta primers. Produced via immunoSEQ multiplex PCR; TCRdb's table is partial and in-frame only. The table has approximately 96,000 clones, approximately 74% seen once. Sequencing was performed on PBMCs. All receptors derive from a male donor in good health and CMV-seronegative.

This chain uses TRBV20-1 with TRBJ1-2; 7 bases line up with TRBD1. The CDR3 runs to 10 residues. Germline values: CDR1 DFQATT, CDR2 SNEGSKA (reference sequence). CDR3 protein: CRTGLDGYTF. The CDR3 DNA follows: TGCAGGACAGGGTTGGATGGCTACACCTTC.

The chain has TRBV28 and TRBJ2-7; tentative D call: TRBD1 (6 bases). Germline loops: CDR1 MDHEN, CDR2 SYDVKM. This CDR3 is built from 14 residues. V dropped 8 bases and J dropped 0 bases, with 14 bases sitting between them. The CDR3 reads CASLKSGASYEQYF. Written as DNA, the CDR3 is TGTGCCAGCTTAAAGTCAGGGGCCTCCTACGAGCAGTACTTC.

The CDR3 protein is CASSPGGTVNTEAFF. The CDR3 coding sequence is TGTGCCAGCAGCCCTGGGGGGACAGTGAACACTGAAGCTTTCTTT. This chain joins TRBV7-9 and TRBJ1-1; 7 bases fit TRBD1. Germline-derived CDR1 and CDR2 are SEHNR and FQNEAQ (reference sequence). The CDR3 covers 15 residues. V shed 5 bases and J 0 bases; nucleotides not matched to a gene: 6.

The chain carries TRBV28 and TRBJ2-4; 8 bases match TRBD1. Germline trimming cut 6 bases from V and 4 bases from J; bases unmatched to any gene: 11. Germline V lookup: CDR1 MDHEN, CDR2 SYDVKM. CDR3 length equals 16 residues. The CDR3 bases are TGTGCCAGCAGGCCCCTCTTAGACAGGGGAAAAAACATTCAGTACTTC. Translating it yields CASRPLLDRGKNIQYF.

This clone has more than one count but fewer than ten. The CDR3 coding sequence is TGCGCCAGCAGCTTGGAGGGACTCGATTACAATGAGCAGTTCTTC. It encodes CASSLEGLDYNEQFF. This chain uses TRBV5-1 with TRBJ2-1; D is possibly TRBD2 (6 bases). CDR1 and CDR2 from the germline V gene are SGHRS and YFSETQ. This CDR3 is 15 amino acids long. The V gene lost 0 bases and the J gene lost 4 bases, with 11 bases spanning the gap.

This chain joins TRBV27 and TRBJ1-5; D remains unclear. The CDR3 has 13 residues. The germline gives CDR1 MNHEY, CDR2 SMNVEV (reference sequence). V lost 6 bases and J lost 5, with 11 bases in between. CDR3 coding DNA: TGTGCCAGCAGCAGACAAGCCGATCAGCCCCAGCATTTT. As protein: CASSRQADQPQHF.

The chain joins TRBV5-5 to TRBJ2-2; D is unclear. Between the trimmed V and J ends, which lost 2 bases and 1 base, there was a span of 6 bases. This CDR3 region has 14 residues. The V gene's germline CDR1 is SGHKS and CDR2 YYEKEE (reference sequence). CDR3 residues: CASSFSRNTGELFF. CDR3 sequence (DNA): TGTGCCAGCAGCTTCTCGCGGAACACCGGGGAGCTGTTTTTT.

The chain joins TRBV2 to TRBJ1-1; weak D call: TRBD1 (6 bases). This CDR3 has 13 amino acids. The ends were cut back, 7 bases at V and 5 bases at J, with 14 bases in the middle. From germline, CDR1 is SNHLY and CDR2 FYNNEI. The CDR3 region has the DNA TGTGCCAGCATGGGTCAGGGGCGGACTGAAGCTTTCTTT. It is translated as CASMGQGRTEAFF. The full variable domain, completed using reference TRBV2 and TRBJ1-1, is EPEVTQTPSHQVTQMGQEVILRCVPISNHLYFYWYRQILGQKVEFLVSFYNNEISEKSEIFDDQFSVERPDGSNFTLKIRSTKLEDSAMYFCASMGQGRTEAFFGQGTRLTVV.

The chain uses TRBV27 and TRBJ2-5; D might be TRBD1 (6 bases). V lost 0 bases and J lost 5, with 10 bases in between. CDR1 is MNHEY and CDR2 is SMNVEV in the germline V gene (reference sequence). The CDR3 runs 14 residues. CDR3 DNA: TGTGCCAGCAGTTTATCCCCAGGGGAGGAGACCCAGTACTTC. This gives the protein CASSLSPGEETQYF.

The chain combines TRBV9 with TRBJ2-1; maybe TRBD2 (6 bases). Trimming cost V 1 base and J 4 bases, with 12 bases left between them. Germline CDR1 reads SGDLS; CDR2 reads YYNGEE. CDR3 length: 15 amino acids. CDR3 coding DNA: TGTGCCAGCAGCGTAAGTTCGCGGGGTTACAATGAGCAGTTCTTC. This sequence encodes CASSVSSRGYNEQFF.

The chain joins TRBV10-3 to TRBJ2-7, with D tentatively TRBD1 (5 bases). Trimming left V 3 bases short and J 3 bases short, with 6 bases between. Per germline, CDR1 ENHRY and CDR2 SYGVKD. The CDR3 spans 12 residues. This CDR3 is CAISDQGYEQYF. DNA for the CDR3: TGTGCCATCAGTGACCAGGGCTACGAGCAGTACTTC.

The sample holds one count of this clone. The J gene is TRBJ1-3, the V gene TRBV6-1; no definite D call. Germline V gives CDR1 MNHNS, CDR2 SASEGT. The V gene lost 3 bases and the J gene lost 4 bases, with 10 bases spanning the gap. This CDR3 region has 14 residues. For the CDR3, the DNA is TGTGCCAGCAGTGAGTCTCGTTTGGGAAACACCATATATTTT. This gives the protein CASSESRLGNTIYF.

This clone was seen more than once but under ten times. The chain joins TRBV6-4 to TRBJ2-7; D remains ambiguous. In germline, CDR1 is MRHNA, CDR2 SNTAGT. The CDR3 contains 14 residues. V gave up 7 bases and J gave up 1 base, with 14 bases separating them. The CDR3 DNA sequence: TGTGCCAGCAAGGTGCCCCCGAGGTCCTACGAGCAGTACTTC. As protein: CASKVPPRSYEQYF.

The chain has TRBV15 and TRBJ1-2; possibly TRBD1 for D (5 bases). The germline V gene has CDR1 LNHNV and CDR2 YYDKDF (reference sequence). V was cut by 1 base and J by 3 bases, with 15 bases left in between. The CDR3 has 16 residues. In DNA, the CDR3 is TGTGCCACCAGCAGAGGGTCGTTTCTAGGGGACTATGGCTACACCTTC. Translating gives CATSRGSFLGDYGYTF.

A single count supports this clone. CDR3 amino acids: CASTLAGGGPEQFF. CDR3 DNA sequence: TGTGCCAGCACGTTAGCGGGAGGAGGGCCTGAGCAGTTCTTC. The chain links TRBV28 to TRBJ2-1; 10 bases agree with TRBD2. CDR3 length: 14 amino acids. The junction had 9 bases not matched to a gene; V was cut back by 7 bases and J by 9 bases. Germline V gives CDR1 MDHEN, CDR2 SYDVKM.

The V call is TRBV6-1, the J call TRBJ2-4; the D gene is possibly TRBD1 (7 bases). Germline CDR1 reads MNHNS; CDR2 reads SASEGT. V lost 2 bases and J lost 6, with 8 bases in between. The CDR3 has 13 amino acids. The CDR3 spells CASSEQGGNIQYF. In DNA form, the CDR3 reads TGTGCCAGCAGTGAACAGGGGGGAAACATTCAGTACTTC.

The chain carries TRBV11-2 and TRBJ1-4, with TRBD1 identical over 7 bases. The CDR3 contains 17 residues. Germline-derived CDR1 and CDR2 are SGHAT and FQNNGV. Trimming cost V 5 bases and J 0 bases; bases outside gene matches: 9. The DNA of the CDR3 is TGTGCCAGCAGCCGAGGGACAGCGAAAACAACTAATGAAAAACTGTTTTTT. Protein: CASSRGTAKTTNEKLFF.

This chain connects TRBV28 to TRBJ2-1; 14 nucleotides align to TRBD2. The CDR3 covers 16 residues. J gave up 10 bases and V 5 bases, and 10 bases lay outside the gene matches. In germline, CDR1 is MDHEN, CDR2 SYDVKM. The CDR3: CASSLGTSGSEPEQFF. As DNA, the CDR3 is TGTGCCAGCAGTCTAGGGACTAGCGGGAGCGAACCGGAGCAGTTCTTC.

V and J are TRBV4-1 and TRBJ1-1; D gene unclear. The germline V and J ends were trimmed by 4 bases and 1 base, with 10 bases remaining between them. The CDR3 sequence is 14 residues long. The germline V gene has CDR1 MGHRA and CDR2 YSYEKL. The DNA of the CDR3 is TGCGCCAGCAGCCTTCTGACTGCGAACACTGAAGCTTTCTTT. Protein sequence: CASSLLTANTEAFF.

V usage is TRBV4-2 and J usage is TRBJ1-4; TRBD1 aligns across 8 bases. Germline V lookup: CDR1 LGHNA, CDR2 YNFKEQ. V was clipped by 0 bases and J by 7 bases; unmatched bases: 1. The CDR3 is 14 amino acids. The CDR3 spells CASSQEGTGEKLFF. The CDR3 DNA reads TGTGCCAGCAGCCAAGAAGGGACAGGTGAAAAACTGTTTTTT.

The CDR3 sequence: CASSLGGSSYNEQFF. CDR3 nucleotides: TGTGCCAGCAGTTTAGGCGGGAGCTCCTACAATGAGCAGTTCTTC. The chain uses TRBV28 and TRBJ2-1; 7 bases line up with TRBD2. CDR1 and CDR2 from the germline V gene are MDHEN and SYDVKM. This CDR3 comprises 15 residues. Unmatched junction bases numbered 1, after V lost 2 bases and J lost 0 bases.

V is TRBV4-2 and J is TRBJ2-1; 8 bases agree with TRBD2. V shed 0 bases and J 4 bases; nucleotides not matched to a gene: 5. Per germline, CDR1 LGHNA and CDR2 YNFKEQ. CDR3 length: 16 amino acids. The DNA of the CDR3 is TGTGCCAGCAGCCAAGATTCCCAGCGGGGGTACAATGAGCAGTTCTTC. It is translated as CASSQDSQRGYNEQFF.

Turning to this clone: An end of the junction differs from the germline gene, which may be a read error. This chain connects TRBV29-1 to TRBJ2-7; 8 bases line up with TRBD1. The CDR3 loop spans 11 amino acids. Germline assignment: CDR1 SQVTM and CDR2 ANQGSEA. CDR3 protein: CSVNTGGAEFF. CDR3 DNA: TGCAGCGTTAATACAGGGGGTGCGGAATTCTTC.

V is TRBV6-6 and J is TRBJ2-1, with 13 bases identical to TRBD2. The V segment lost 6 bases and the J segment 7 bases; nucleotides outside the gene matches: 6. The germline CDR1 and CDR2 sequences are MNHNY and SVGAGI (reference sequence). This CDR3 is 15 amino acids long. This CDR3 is CASSRETSGGNEQFF. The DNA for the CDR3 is TGTGCCAGCAGCCGGGAGACTAGCGGGGGGAATGAGCAGTTCTTC.

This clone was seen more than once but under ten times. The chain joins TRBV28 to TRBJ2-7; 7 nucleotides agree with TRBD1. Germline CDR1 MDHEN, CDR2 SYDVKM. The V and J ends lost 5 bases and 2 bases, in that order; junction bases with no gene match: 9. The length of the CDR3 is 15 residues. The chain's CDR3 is CASSRTGVLTYEQYF. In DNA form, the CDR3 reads TGTGCCAGCAGTCGGACAGGCGTTCTTACCTACGAGCAGTACTTC. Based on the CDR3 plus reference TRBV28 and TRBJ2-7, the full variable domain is DVKVTQSSRYLVKRTGEKVFLECVQDMDHENMFWYRQDPGLGLRLIYFSYDVKMKEKGDIPEGYSVSREKKERFSLILESASTNQTSMYLCASSRTGVLTYEQYFGPGTRLTVT.

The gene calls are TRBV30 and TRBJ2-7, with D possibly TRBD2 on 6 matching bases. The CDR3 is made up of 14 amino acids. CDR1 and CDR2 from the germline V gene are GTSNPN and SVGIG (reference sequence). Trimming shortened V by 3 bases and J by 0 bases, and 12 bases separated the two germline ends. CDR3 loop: CAWSWAGSSYEQYF. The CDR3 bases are TGTGCCTGGAGCTGGGCGGGAAGCTCCTACGAGCAGTACTTC.

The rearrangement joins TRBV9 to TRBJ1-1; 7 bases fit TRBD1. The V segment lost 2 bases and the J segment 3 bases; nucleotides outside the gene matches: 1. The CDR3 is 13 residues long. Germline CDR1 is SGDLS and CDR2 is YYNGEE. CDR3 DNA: TGTGCCAGCAGCGTGGGACAGTACACTGAAGCTTTCTTT. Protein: CASSVGQYTEAFF.

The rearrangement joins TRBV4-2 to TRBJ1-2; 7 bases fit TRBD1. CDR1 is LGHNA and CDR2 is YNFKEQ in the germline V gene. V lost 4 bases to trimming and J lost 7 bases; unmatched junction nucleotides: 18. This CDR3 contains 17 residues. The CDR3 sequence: CASSPTDPGQIYAGYTF. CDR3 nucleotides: TGTGCCAGCAGCCCCACCGATCCGGGACAGATCTACGCTGGCTACACCTTC.